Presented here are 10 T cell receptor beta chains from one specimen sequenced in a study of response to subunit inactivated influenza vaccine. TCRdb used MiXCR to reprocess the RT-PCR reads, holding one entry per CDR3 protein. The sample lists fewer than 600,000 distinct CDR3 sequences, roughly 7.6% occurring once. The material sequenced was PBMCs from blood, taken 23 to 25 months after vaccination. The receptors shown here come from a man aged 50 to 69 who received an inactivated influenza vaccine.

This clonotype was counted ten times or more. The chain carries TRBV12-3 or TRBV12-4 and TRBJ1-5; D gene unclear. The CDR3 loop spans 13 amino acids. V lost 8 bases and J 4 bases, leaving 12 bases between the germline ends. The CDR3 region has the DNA TGTGCCAGCGCCACCGGCGGGAATCAGCCCCAGCATTTT. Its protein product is CASATGGNQPQHF.

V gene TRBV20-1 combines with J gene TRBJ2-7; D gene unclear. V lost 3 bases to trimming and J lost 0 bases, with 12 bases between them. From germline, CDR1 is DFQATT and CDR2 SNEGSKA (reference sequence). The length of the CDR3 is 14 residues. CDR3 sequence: CSASPSRNSYEQYF. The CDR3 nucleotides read TGCAGTGCTAGTCCTTCCCGGAACTCCTACGAGCAGTACTTC.

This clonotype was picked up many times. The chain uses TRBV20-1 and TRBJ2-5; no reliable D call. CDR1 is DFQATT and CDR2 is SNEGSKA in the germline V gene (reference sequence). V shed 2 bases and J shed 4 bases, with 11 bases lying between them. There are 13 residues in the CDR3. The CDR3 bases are TGCAGTGCTAGAATCTCCCTAGGAGAGACCCAGTACTTC. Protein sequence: CSARISLGETQYF.

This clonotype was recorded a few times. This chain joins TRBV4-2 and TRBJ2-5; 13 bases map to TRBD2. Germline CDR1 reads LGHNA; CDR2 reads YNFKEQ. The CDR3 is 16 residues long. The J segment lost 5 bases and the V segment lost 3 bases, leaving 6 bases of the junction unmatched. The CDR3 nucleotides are TGTGCCAGCAGCCACCTCGGGACTAGCGGGATGGAGACCCAGTACTTC. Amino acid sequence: CASSHLGTSGMETQYF.

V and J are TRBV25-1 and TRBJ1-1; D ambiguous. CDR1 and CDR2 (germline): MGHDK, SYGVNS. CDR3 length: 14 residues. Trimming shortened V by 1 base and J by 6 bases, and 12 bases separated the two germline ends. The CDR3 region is CASSESAPRAEAFF. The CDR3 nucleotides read TGTGCCAGCAGTGAATCCGCCCCGAGGGCTGAAGCTTTCTTT.

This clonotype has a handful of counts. The CDR3 DNA is TGTGCCAGCAGTTTTTCGGGCAGGGGGTACTATGGCTACACCTTC. The encoded protein is CASSFSGRGYYGYTF. V and J are TRBV6-5 and TRBJ1-2; TRBD1 matches at 7 bases. From germline, CDR1 is MNHEY and CDR2 SVGAGI. After removal of 4 bases from V and 3 bases from J, the junction contained 8 bases not matched to a gene. CDR3 length: 15 amino acids.

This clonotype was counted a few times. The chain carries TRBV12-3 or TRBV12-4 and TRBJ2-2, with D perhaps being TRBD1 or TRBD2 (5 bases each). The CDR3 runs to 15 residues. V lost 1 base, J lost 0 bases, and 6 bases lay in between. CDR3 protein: CASSLVGPNTGELFF. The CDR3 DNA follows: TGTGCCAGCAGTTTAGTGGGACCGAACACCGGGGAGCTGTTTTTT.

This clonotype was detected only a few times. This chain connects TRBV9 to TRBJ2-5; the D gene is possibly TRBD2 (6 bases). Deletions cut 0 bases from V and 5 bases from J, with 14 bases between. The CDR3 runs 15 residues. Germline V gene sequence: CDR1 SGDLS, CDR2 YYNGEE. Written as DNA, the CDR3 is TGTGCCAGCAGCGTAGGAGGGTCGGGGGTTGAGACCCAGTACTTC. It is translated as CASSVGGSGVETQYF. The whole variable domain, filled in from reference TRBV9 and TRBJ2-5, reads DSGVTQTPKHLITATGQRVTLRCSPRSGDLSVYWYQQSLDQGLQFLIQYYNGEERAKGNILERFSAQQFPDLHSELNLSSLELGDSALYFCASSVGGSGVETQYFGPGTRLLVL.

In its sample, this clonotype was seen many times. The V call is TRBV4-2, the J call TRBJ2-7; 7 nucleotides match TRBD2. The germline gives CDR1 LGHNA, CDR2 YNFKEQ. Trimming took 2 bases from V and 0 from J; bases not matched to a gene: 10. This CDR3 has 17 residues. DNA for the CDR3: TGTGCCAGCAGCCAATCCCTGGGGAGGGCCAACTCCTACGAGCAGTACTTC. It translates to CASSQSLGRANSYEQYF.

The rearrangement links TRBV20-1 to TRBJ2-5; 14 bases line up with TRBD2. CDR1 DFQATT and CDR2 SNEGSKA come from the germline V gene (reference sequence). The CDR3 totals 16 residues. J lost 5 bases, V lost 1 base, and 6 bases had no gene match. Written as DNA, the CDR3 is TGCAGTGCTAGAGGGACTAGCGGGAGGTTCGGGGAGACCCAGTACTTC. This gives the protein CSARGTSGRFGETQYF.